A selection of T cell receptor beta chains follows, all from one sample in a study of cytomegalovirus exposure and HLA in healthy donors. Only in-frame clones appear in the TCRdb table, and some are missing; sequencing was by immunoSEQ multiplex PCR. The sample includes 100,000 to 150,000 clones, approximately 77% of them seen just once. The material sequenced was PBMCs. The receptors come from a woman aged 60-75 years in good health and CMV-seronegative. The CDR3 runs from the conserved cysteine through the conserved F or W.

v_call,cdr3_aa
TRBV19,CASSVDRGLDYNEQFF
TRBV27,CASSIDRVNTEAFF
TRBV7-2,CASSSPPSGRLMGDTQYF
TRBV5-1,CASSLRQRPDTQYF
TRBV18,CASSRTESNQPQHF
TRBV5-1,CASSSSGVNEQFF
TRBV2,CASSAGASGYTF
TRBV2,CASSDDGERERNEQFF
TRBV18,CASSPTLNREGNYGYTF
TRBV28,CASSTDRGLDGYTF
TRBV6-1,CASSPSDRSTEAFF
TRBV28,CASSPTGISNQPQHF
TRBV30,CAWDRGLNTGELFF
TRBV4-2,CASSQGRFPTNEKLFF
TRBV9,CASSVGHLGGTKETQYF
TRBV28,CASSPGVAAGGLTQYF
TRBV5-1,CASSLGAGGGTSAWEQFF
TRBV7-3,CASSKYGQGGTGNTIYF
TRBV10-3,CAISPGTSARGITDTQYF
TRBV27,CASSLGQGSIGYTF
TRBV27,CASRTGQGDQPQHF
TRBV5-4,CASSLEQTGYTF
TRBV6-6,CASTRDISNQPQHF
TRBV7-7,CASSLRSGLGYEQYF
TRBV19,CASLNPGQGNNEQFF
TRBV2,CASREGQGDTGELFF
TRBV29-1,CSVRTVNTEAFF
TRBV5-1,CASSLGTPPQEQFF
TRBV5-1,CASSLVGNTGELFF
TRBV5-1,CASSLIRGNTGELFF
TRBV28,CASSRDSNQPQHF
TRBV4-1,CASSSTGGPYNEQFF
TRBV5-1,CASSIQGSYNEQFF
TRBV10-3,CAIREQGKGSLYGYTF
TRBV28,CASSLSYGGLNQPQHF
TRBV18,CASSPTGTTDTQYF
TRBV7-2,CASSPSPVEYEQFF
TRBV6-1,CASRTTGTGQPQHF
TRBV2,CASSTLSDRGGNQPQHF
TRBV19,CASRDGSGEQYF
TRBV5-1,CASSIRDPTYQQYF